This T cell receptor (beta chain) was obtained from a study of OX40 agonist ivuxolimab in advanced cancers. At the level of the study: Six ivuxolimab dose levels, 0.01 to 10 mg/kg, were given intravenously every 2 weeks.

The CDR3 covers 14 residues. V was shortened by 5 bases and J by 1 base, with 9 bases between the two germline ends. In germline, CDR1 is SNHLY, CDR2 FYNNEI. The data were produced by immunoSEQ multiplex PCR, yet TCRdb's version contains in-frame clones alone and is incomplete. The sample lists about 71,000 clones, about 81% seen once, with more than 4% in the top ten. Sequenced here: CD4+ or CD8+ T cells sorted from blood, sampled in a trial of the OX40 agonist ivuxolimab. This chain connects TRBV2 to TRBJ1-5, with D unclear. The sequence was obtained from an adult with an advanced solid tumor such as melanoma, head and neck, liver or kidney cancer. CDR3 bases: TGTGCCAGCAGTCGGACGGGGAGCAATCAGCCCCAGCATTTT. Its protein product is CASSRTGSNQPQHF. The whole variable domain, filled in from reference TRBV2 and TRBJ1-5, reads EPEVTQTPSHQVTQMGQEVILRCVPISNHLYFYWYRQILGQKVEFLVSFYNNEISEKSEIFDDQFSVERPDGSNFTLKIRSTKLEDSAMYFCASSRTGSNQPQHFGDGTRLSIL.